The next 16 T cell receptor beta chains were all read from a single sample in a study of response to subunit inactivated influenza vaccine (dated by TCRdb to the late 2010s). Libraries were prepared through RT-PCR. TCRdb records Illumina HiSeq 2500 as the sequencer. Using fastp at Q25 and MiXCR, TCRdb reprocessed the public reads and kept productive beta chains. Each entry merges the rows of one CDR3 protein and shows their most common DNA and genes. The sample contains hundreds of thousands of distinct CDR3 sequences, 15% to 19% of them found a single time. The ten top clones hold 11% of the sample. The specimen was PBMCs from blood, collected 12 days after vaccination. These receptors all stem from a man aged 50 to 59 who received an inactivated influenza vaccine. Donor details come from another sample of the same person, matched by shared clones.

J is TRBJ2-3 and V is TRBV9; D could derive from TRBD1 or TRBD2 (5 bases each). The CDR3 loop spans 15 amino acids. V lost 0 bases and J lost 5, with 13 bases in between. The germline CDR1 and CDR2 sequences are SGDLS and YYNGEE. This chain's CDR3 is CASSVAETRGDTQYF. CDR3 sequence (DNA): TGTGCCAGCAGCGTAGCCGAAACGAGGGGAGATACGCAGTATTTT.

This clonotype came up a few times. The chain has TRBV7-2 and TRBJ2-5, with a tentative D call TRBD1 (5 bases). The germline V gene has CDR1 SGHTA and CDR2 FQGNSA. The germline V and J ends were trimmed by 5 bases and 4 bases, with 14 bases remaining between them. CDR3 length equals 14 residues. This CDR3 is CASSAAGSRETQYF. The CDR3, as DNA: TGTGCCAGCAGCGCCGCAGGGTCAAGAGAGACCCAGTACTTC.

The chain employs TRBV7-3 and TRBJ2-4; perhaps D is TRBD1 or TRBD2 (6 bases each). The CDR3 is made up of 13 amino acids. Trimming pared 3 bases from V and 8 bases from J, leaving 11 bases between. The V gene's germline CDR1 is SGHTA and CDR2 FQGTGA. CDR3 nucleotides: TGTGCCAGCAGCTTTGCAGGGGAGGACATTCAGTACTTC. It yields the protein CASSFAGEDIQYF.

This clonotype came up a few times. The J gene is TRBJ2-7, the V gene TRBV2; D may match TRBD1 or TRBD2 (5 bases each). V was trimmed by 4 bases and J by 3 bases, leaving 10 bases between them. From germline, CDR1 is SNHLY and CDR2 FYNNEI. This CDR3 is 13 amino acids long. The CDR3 reads CASSAGPGYEQYF. In DNA, the CDR3 is TGTGCCAGCAGTGCGGGGCCGGGCTACGAGCAGTACTTC.

V and J are TRBV7-2 and TRBJ1-2; 8 bases fit TRBD1. J was trimmed by 6 bases and V by 9 bases; bases with no gene match: 15. The germline V gene has CDR1 SGHTA and CDR2 FQGNSA. This CDR3 is 15 amino acids long. DNA of the CDR3: TGTGCCAGTTGGAGGCGGCAGGGGGCAAAGGATGGCTACACCTTC. It encodes CASWRRQGAKDGYTF.

This clonotype has at least ten counts. The chain uses TRBV29-1 and TRBJ1-1; D not certain. Germline V CDR1 and CDR2: SQVTM, ANQGSEA. The CDR3 has 13 amino acids. Trimming cost V 4 bases and J 1 base, with 10 bases left between them. For the CDR3, the DNA is TGCAGCGTTGTTGAGGGTACGAACACTGAAGCTTTCTTT. Its protein is CSVVEGTNTEAFF.

The chain is built from TRBV4-2 and TRBJ2-3, with TRBD2 matching over 8 bases. Trimming at V came to 0 bases and at J to 5 bases, leaving 13 bases not matched to a gene. The CDR3 runs to 18 residues. Germline V gene data show CDR1 as LGHNA and CDR2 as YNFKEQ. The CDR3 sequence is CASSQENNGGAFGDTQYF. As DNA, the CDR3 is TGTGCCAGCAGCCAAGAGAACAACGGGGGGGCTTTTGGAGATACGCAGTATTTT.

This clonotype was found a few times. V usage is TRBV12-3 or TRBV12-4 and J usage is TRBJ2-1, with a possible D match to TRBD1 (7 bases). The CDR3 has 13 amino acids. V dropped 5 bases and J dropped 9 bases, with 14 bases sitting between them. The CDR3 loop is CASSAGTAFEQFF. In DNA form, the CDR3 reads TGTGCCAGCAGTGCGGGGACAGCGTTTGAGCAGTTCTTC.

This clonotype was observed a few times. The chain couples TRBV28 to TRBJ2-1, with 8 bases identical to TRBD2. V lost 4 bases to trimming and J lost 2 bases; unmatched junction nucleotides: 7. This CDR3 is 16 amino acids long. The germline V gene encodes CDR1 MDHEN and CDR2 SYDVKM. The DNA for the CDR3 is TGTGCCAGCAGTTCCTCTGGAGCGGGGGCCTACAATGAGCAGTTCTTC. Translated: CASSSSGAGAYNEQFF.

The V gene is TRBV7-9, the J gene TRBJ2-1, with 11 nucleotides matching TRBD2. After removal of 4 bases from V and 4 bases from J, the junction contained 9 bases not matched to a gene. The CDR3 runs to 17 residues. Germline V CDR1 and CDR2: SEHNR, FQNEAQ (reference sequence). The CDR3 here is CASSSSATSGIYNEQFF. In DNA form, the CDR3 reads TGTGCCAGCAGCTCCTCCGCGACTAGCGGGATTTACAATGAGCAGTTCTTC.

A few counts support this clonotype. The chain links TRBV29-1 to TRBJ2-1; 7 bases are shared with TRBD2. Germline-derived CDR1 and CDR2 are SQVTM and ANQGSEA. V shed 2 bases, J shed 9 bases, and the junction held 7 bases outside the gene matches. This CDR3 region has 13 residues. The chain's CDR3 is CSVESTREAEQFF. The CDR3 nucleotides are TGCAGCGTTGAATCTACCCGGGAGGCTGAGCAGTTCTTC.

This rearrangement joins TRBV20-1 to TRBJ2-1; D gene unclear. This CDR3 is 13 amino acids long. Germline V lookup: CDR1 DFQATT, CDR2 SNEGSKA (reference sequence). The ends were cut back, 3 bases at V and 5 bases at J, with 11 bases in the middle. CDR3 residues: CSASSRINNEQFF. The CDR3 DNA reads TGCAGTGCTAGTAGCAGGATAAACAATGAGCAGTTCTTC.

This clonotype came up many times. This chain joins TRBV29-1 and TRBJ2-7, with D hard to call. Trimming removed 0 bases at V and 6 bases at J, with 15 bases between. Germline loops: CDR1 SQVTM, CDR2 ANQGSEA. This CDR3 has 14 amino acids. CDR3 sequence reads: CSVEDVGSLSEQYF. The CDR3 DNA follows: TGCAGCGTTGAAGATGTGGGCAGTTTGAGCGAGCAGTACTTC.

CDR3 nucleotide sequence: TGTGCCAGCAGCTTAGGGACAACGGCCTACGAGCAGTACTTC. It codes for CASSLGTTAYEQYF. The chain uses TRBV7-8 and TRBJ2-7; possibly TRBD1 for D (5 bases). Trimming took 1 base from V and 2 from J, leaving 9 bases between them. The CDR3 runs to 14 residues. CDR1 and CDR2 from the germline V gene are SGHVS and FQNEAQ.

V and J are TRBV7-2 and TRBJ2-7, with 11 bases aligning to TRBD1. V lost 4 bases and J lost 4; bases outside the gene matches: 6. CDR1 and CDR2 (germline): SGHTA, FQGNSA. The length of the CDR3 is 15 residues. The CDR3 region is CASSSRGTGGYEQYF. DNA for the CDR3: TGTGCCAGCAGCTCCAGAGGGACAGGGGGGTACGAGCAGTACTTC.

This clonotype was counted a few times. The chain links TRBV5-6 to TRBJ2-2; D possibly corresponds to TRBD2 (5 bases). V was shortened by 5 bases and J by 2 bases, with 13 bases between the two germline ends. The germline gives CDR1 SGHDT, CDR2 YYEEEE. There are 15 residues in the CDR3. CDR3 region: CASSFPPGNTGELFF. CDR3 bases: TGTGCCAGCAGTTTTCCTCCGGGAAACACCGGGGAGCTGTTTTTT.